Presented here are 32 T cell receptor beta chains from one specimen sequenced in a study of cytotoxic CD8 clonotypes in ibrutinib-treated CLL. The table came from immunoSEQ multiplex PCR; TCRdb's copy has only in-frame clones and leaves some out. The sample gives more than 300,000 clones, roughly 85% of which show up once; over 5.5% is in the top ten. Sequencing was performed on PBMCs, taken before ibrutinib treatment. Every receptor here comes from a human donor with chronic lymphocytic leukemia.

The rearrangement links TRBV7-2 to TRBJ2-7; the match to TRBD2 covers 14 bases. Trimming took 6 bases from V and 3 from J; bases not matched to a gene: 1. This CDR3 is 14 amino acids long. The germline V gene encodes CDR1 SGHTA and CDR2 FQGNSA. CDR3 region: CASSGTSGSYEQYF. CDR3 bases: TGTGCCAGCAGTGGGACTAGCGGGAGCTACGAGCAGTACTTC. Using reference TRBV7-2 and TRBJ2-7 for the parts outside the CDR3, the full variable domain is GAGVSQSPSNKVTEKGKDVELRCDPISGHTALYWYRQSLGQGLEFLIYFQGNSAPDKSGLPSDRFSAERTGGSVSTLTIQRTQQEDSAVYLCASSGTSGSYEQYFGPGTRLTVT.

The chain couples TRBV5-6 to TRBJ2-7; a weak D match, TRBD2 (5 bases). Trimming left V 2 bases short and J 0 bases short, with 15 bases between. Germline lookup yields CDR1 SGHDT and CDR2 YYEEEE. CDR3 size: 16 residues. CDR3 region: CASSFGLSGASYEQYF. Here the CDR3 DNA reads TGTGCCAGCAGCTTCGGACTCAGCGGAGCCTCCTACGAGCAGTACTTC.

This rearrangement joins TRBV6-1 to TRBJ2-6; D gene uncertain. Germline V gives CDR1 MNHNS, CDR2 SASEGT. This CDR3 spans 15 amino acids. The ends were cut back, 7 bases at V and 0 bases at J, with 10 bases in the middle. CDR3 residues: CASTKQRSGANVLTF. The CDR3 DNA reads as TGTGCCAGCACAAAACAACGCTCTGGGGCCAACGTCCTGACTTTC.

This chain connects TRBV5-6 to TRBJ2-5; 10 bases fit TRBD1. This CDR3 has 15 residues. Trimming at V came to 2 bases and at J to 2 bases, leaving 3 bases not matched to a gene. Germline-derived CDR1 and CDR2 are SGHDT and YYEEEE. In nucleotides, the CDR3 is TGTGCCAGCAGCTTCGGGACAGGGGTGCAAGAGACCCAGTACTTC. Protein: CASSFGTGVQETQYF. The variable domain in full, completed from reference TRBV5-6 and TRBJ2-5, reads DAGVTQSPTHLIKTRGQQVTLRCSPKSGHDTVSWYQQALGQGPQFIFQYYEEEERQRGNFPDRFSGHQFPNYSSELNVNALLLGDSALYLCASSFGTGVQETQYFGPGTRLLVL.

This clone has a single count. CDR3 sequence reads: CASSQSTLGTSFRQYF. The DNA for the CDR3 is TGTGCCAGCAGCCAGTCAACCCTCGGGACTTCCTTTAGGCAGTACTTC. V and J are TRBV4-2 and TRBJ2-7; TRBD2 is a possible D gene (6 bases). Germline-derived CDR1 and CDR2 are LGHNA and YNFKEQ. Trimming took off 3 bases at V and 9 bases at J, with 24 bases between the two ends. The CDR3 sequence is 16 residues long.

The gene calls are TRBV4-3 and TRBJ2-1; D uncertain. The CDR3 is made up of 15 amino acids. Germline values: CDR1 LGHNA, CDR2 YSLEER. V lost 0 bases, J lost 3 bases, and 9 bases lay in between. Written as DNA, the CDR3 is TGCGCCAGCAGCCAAGAGTTTCCTGACTACAATGAGCAGTTCTTC. It yields the protein CASSQEFPDYNEQFF.

The genes are TRBV6-1 and TRBJ2-1; 8 nucleotides align to TRBD1. This CDR3 has 15 amino acids. Looked up from germline, CDR1 is MNHNS and CDR2 is SASEGT. The J segment lost 5 bases and the V segment lost 2 bases, leaving 5 bases of the junction unmatched. For the CDR3, the DNA is TGTGCCAGCAGTGAAACCGTGACAGGGGACAATGAGCAGTTCTTC. It specifies CASSETVTGDNEQFF.

The chain has TRBV5-1 and TRBJ2-1; no reliable D call. The CDR3 loop spans 14 amino acids. The germline V gene has CDR1 SGHRS and CDR2 YFSETQ. The V gene lost 5 bases and the J gene lost 8 bases, with 17 bases spanning the gap. The CDR3 reads CASSVGQQSDEQFF. CDR3 bases: TGCGCCAGCAGTGTCGGGCAACAGTCGGATGAGCAGTTCTTC.

This clone was counted once. The rearrangement links TRBV29-1 to TRBJ2-7; D is possibly TRBD2 (5 bases). CDR1 and CDR2 from the germline V gene are SQVTM and ANQGSEA. The CDR3 consists of 13 residues. The V and J ends lost 7 bases and 2 bases respectively, with 15 bases between them. The CDR3 DNA reads as TGCAGCGCCCTTCCGCACGGGACCTACGAGCAGTACTTC. This encodes CSALPHGTYEQYF.

The chain recombines TRBV28 with TRBJ2-5; a possible D gene is TRBD2 (5 bases). Germline CDR1 and CDR2: MDHEN and SYDVKM. The CDR3 runs 14 residues. Trimming cost V 3 bases and J 2 bases, with 10 bases left between them. The CDR3 sequence is CASSLIAPQETQYF. The CDR3 DNA reads TGTGCCAGCAGTTTGATAGCGCCTCAAGAGACCCAGTACTTC.

This rearrangement joins TRBV4-1 to TRBJ2-3, with TRBD2 matching over 9 bases. CDR1 is MGHRA and CDR2 is YSYEKL in the germline V gene. Trimming took 0 bases from V and 2 from J; bases not matched to a gene: 9. The length of the CDR3 is 18 residues. CDR3 nucleotide sequence: TGCGCCAGCAGCCAAGATAAGCCTAGCGGGATGTTCACAGATACGCAGTATTTT. This gives the protein CASSQDKPSGMFTDTQYF.

This clone was seen only once. The chain uses TRBV27 and TRBJ2-7; D perhaps matches TRBD2 (5 bases). The CDR3 has 14 amino acids. From germline, CDR1 is MNHEY and CDR2 SMNVEV (reference sequence). Deletions cut 8 bases from V and 6 bases from J, with 20 bases between. CDR3: CASRRRGSPPEQYF. The CDR3 DNA reads TGTGCCAGCCGACGGAGAGGGAGTCCCCCCGAGCAGTACTTC.

The chain is built from TRBV4-3 and TRBJ2-5; a possible D gene is TRBD2 (5 bases). Deletions cut 0 bases from V and 7 bases from J, with 9 bases between. Germline V gene data show CDR1 as LGHNA and CDR2 as YSLEER. CDR3 length: 13 amino acids. Here the CDR3 DNA reads TGCGCCAGCAGCCAAGATAGGGCGGGGACCCAGTACTTC. It yields the protein CASSQDRAGTQYF.

V is TRBV7-3 and J is TRBJ1-1; the match to TRBD1 covers 7 bases. In germline, CDR1 is SGHTA, CDR2 FQGTGA. With V trimmed by 5 bases and J by 1 base, 4 bases remained unmatched. CDR3 length: 14 residues. This CDR3 reads CASSPRGSNTEAFF. In nucleotides, the CDR3 is TGTGCCAGCAGCCCCAGGGGGTCGAACACTGAAGCTTTCTTT.

This chain uses TRBV5-6 with TRBJ2-2; TRBD2 agrees at 15 bases. There are 18 residues in the CDR3. Germline CDR1 reads SGHDT; CDR2 reads YYEEEE. With 4 bases clipped from V and 0 bases from J, the junction kept 4 bases outside the gene matches. The CDR3: CASSRGLAGGANTGELFF. CDR3 coding DNA: TGTGCCAGCAGCCGGGGACTAGCGGGAGGAGCGAACACCGGGGAGCTGTTTTTT.

The V gene is TRBV2, the J gene TRBJ1-1; D is ambiguous. With 2 bases removed from V and 5 bases from J, the gap between germline ends came to 9 bases. The germline CDR1 and CDR2 sequences are SNHLY and FYNNEI. The CDR3 is 13 amino acids. The CDR3, as DNA: TGTGCCAGCAGTGAATACCCTAGAACTGAAGCTTTCTTT. Translation: CASSEYPRTEAFF.

The V and J genes are TRBV6-5 and TRBJ2-6; 7 bases are shared with TRBD1. J gave up 4 bases and V 5 bases, and 5 bases lay outside the gene matches. Per germline, CDR1 MNHEY and CDR2 SVGAGI. The CDR3 has 15 amino acids. CDR3 in DNA: TGTGCCAGCAGTCGACAGGGCCCCGGGGCCAACGTCCTGACTTTC. This codes for CASSRQGPGANVLTF.

The chain carries TRBV2 and TRBJ1-1; D perhaps matches TRBD1 (5 bases). Trimming shortened V by 6 bases and J by 2 bases, and 10 bases separated the two germline ends. The CDR3 is 13 residues long. Germline lookup yields CDR1 SNHLY and CDR2 FYNNEI. Written as DNA, the CDR3 is TGTGCCAGCAGGCCAGGGATTAACACTGAAGCTTTCTTT. Translated, it gives CASRPGINTEAFF.

V is TRBV28 and J is TRBJ2-4; 10 nucleotides match TRBD2. Germline CDR1 reads MDHEN; CDR2 reads SYDVKM. Germline trimming cut 6 bases from V and 0 bases from J; bases unmatched to any gene: 8. The CDR3 is 17 residues long. The CDR3, as DNA: TGTGCCAGCAGCCGAATAACTAGCGGGATAGCCAAAAACATTCAGTACTTC. This codes for CASSRITSGIAKNIQYF.

This rearrangement joins TRBV11-2 to TRBJ2-2; D possibly corresponds to TRBD1 (5 bases). Trimming shortened V by 0 bases and J by 6 bases, and 8 bases separated the two germline ends. This CDR3 is built from 14 residues. Germline V lookup: CDR1 SGHAT, CDR2 FQNNGV. CDR3 sequence reads: CASSLDQTAGELFF. CDR3 bases: TGTGCCAGCAGCTTAGATCAGACAGCCGGGGAGCTGTTTTTT. The full variable domain, its missing parts supplied by reference TRBV11-2 and TRBJ2-2, is EAGVAQSPRYKIIEKRQSVAFWCNPISGHATLYWYQQILGQGPKLLIQFQNNGVVDDSQLPKDRFSAERLKGVDSTLKIQPAKLEDSAVYLCASSLDQTAGELFFGEGSRLTVL.

This chain connects TRBV28 to TRBJ2-1; maybe TRBD1 (6 bases). The CDR3 spans 13 residues. V was cut by 6 bases and J by 4 bases, with 10 bases left in between. Germline lookup yields CDR1 MDHEN and CDR2 SYDVKM. CDR3 in DNA: TGTGCCAGCAGCCTAACAGGGTACAATGAGCAGTTCTTC. Protein sequence: CASSLTGYNEQFF.

V and J are TRBV27 and TRBJ2-7, with D perhaps matching TRBD1 (6 bases). Between the trimmed V and J ends, which lost 3 bases and 5 bases, there was a span of 11 bases. Germline CDR1 and CDR2: MNHEY and SMNVEV (reference sequence). The CDR3 is made up of 13 amino acids. CDR3 sequence (DNA): TGTGCCAGCAGTTTGGGCAGGGGTCACGAGCAGTACTTC. It specifies CASSLGRGHEQYF.

The rearrangement joins TRBV18 to TRBJ2-3; 7 nucleotides match TRBD2. V lost 0 bases to trimming and J lost 3 bases; unmatched junction nucleotides: 3. This CDR3 is built from 15 residues. The V gene's germline CDR1 is KGHSH and CDR2 LQKENI. CDR3 region: CASSPPLAVTDTQYF. CDR3 coding DNA: TGTGCCAGCTCACCACCGCTAGCGGTTACAGATACGCAGTATTTT. The whole variable domain, remainder taken from reference TRBV18 and TRBJ2-3, is NAGVMQNPRHLVRRRGQEARLRCSPMKGHSHVYWYRQLPEEGLKFMVYLQKENIIDESGMPKERFSAEFPKEGPSILRIQQVVRGDSAAYFCASSPPLAVTDTQYFGPGTRLTVL.

The chain is built from TRBV20-1 and TRBJ2-7, with D unresolved. Between the trimmed V and J ends, which lost 5 bases and 6 bases, there was a span of 8 bases. Germline V lookup: CDR1 DFQATT, CDR2 SNEGSKA (reference sequence). The CDR3 totals 10 residues. The CDR3 loop is CSALSREQYF. CDR3 nucleotide sequence: TGCAGTGCTCTCTCTCGCGAGCAGTACTTC.

V usage is TRBV15 and J usage is TRBJ1-4; 8 nucleotides align to TRBD1. The V segment lost 0 bases and the J segment 5 bases; nucleotides outside the gene matches: 5. Germline assignment: CDR1 LNHNV and CDR2 YYDKDF (reference sequence). CDR3 length: 16 residues. CDR3 region: CATSRERQGTNEKLFF. CDR3 DNA sequence: TGTGCCACCAGCAGAGAACGACAGGGGACAAATGAAAAACTGTTTTTT. Complete variable domain (other parts from reference TRBV15 and TRBJ1-4): DAMVIQNPRYQVTQFGKPVTLSCSQTLNHNVMYWYQQKSSQAPKLLFHYYDKDFNNEADTPDNFQSRRPNTSFCFLDIRSPGLGDTAMYLCATSRERQGTNEKLFFGSGTQLSVL.

The chain links TRBV4-3 to TRBJ2-2; no definite D call. Per germline, CDR1 LGHNA and CDR2 YSLEER. V was pared by 0 bases and J by 7 bases, with 6 bases between. This CDR3 is built from 13 residues. For the CDR3, the DNA is TGCGCCAGCAGCCAAGAACTGGGCGGGGAGCTGTTTTTT. Translated: CASSQELGGELFF.

This chain connects TRBV19 to TRBJ1-1; D is uncertain. Trimming pared 6 bases from V and 1 base from J, leaving 9 bases between. CDR3 length: 13 amino acids. CDR1 LNHDA and CDR2 SQIVND come from the germline V gene (reference sequence). DNA of the CDR3: TGTGCCAGTAGCGCAACAGAGAACACTGAAGCTTTCTTT. Protein sequence: CASSATENTEAFF.

The V and J genes are TRBV27 and TRBJ2-1, with 9 positions matching TRBD2. The CDR3 runs 14 residues. With V trimmed by 4 bases and J by 4 bases, 2 bases remained unmatched. CDR1 and CDR2 from the germline V gene are MNHEY and SMNVEV (reference sequence). In DNA, the CDR3 is TGTGCCAGCAGTTGGACTAGCGTATACAATGAGCAGTTCTTC. This gives the protein CASSWTSVYNEQFF.

This chain uses TRBV7-8 with TRBJ2-7; 7 bases are shared with TRBD1. The CDR3 has 16 residues. V lost 4 bases and J lost 0; bases outside the gene matches: 9. Germline CDR1 is SGHVS and CDR2 is FQNEAQ. CDR3 bases: TGTGCCAGCAGCTCCTACAGGGGCCCCAGCTCCTACGAGCAGTACTTC. This sequence encodes CASSSYRGPSSYEQYF.

The chain uses TRBV5-4 and TRBJ2-7, with 7 bases matching TRBD1. Trimming at V came to 4 bases and at J to 4 bases, leaving 5 bases not matched to a gene. CDR1 and CDR2 (germline): SGHNT, YYREEE (reference sequence). This CDR3 is 13 amino acids long. The CDR3 DNA reads TGTGCCAGCAGCCGGGGCAGGGGGTACGAGCAGTACTTC. Its protein is CASSRGRGYEQYF.

The V call is TRBV25-1, the J call TRBJ2-2; D is perhaps TRBD2 (6 bases). The CDR3 sequence is 14 residues long. Germline values: CDR1 MGHDK, CDR2 SYGVNS. Trimming shortened V by 6 bases and J by 6 bases, and 14 bases separated the two germline ends. CDR3 in DNA: TGTGCCAGCAGGCAACCGGGGGAGGCCGGGGAGCTGTTTTTT. This codes for CASRQPGEAGELFF.

The J gene is TRBJ2-1, the V gene TRBV9, with TRBD2 matching over 11 bases. The CDR3 has 19 residues. V shed 0 bases, J shed 4 bases, and the junction held 12 bases outside the gene matches. CDR1 and CDR2 from the germline V gene are SGDLS and YYNGEE. The CDR3 protein is CASSVGLAGGDVVYNEQFF. CDR3 nucleotide sequence: TGTGCCAGCAGCGTAGGCCTAGCGGGAGGAGATGTTGTGTACAATGAGCAGTTCTTC.